A single sample gave rise to the 3 T cell receptor beta chains below, sequenced in a study of T cell responses to AZD1222 COVID-19 vaccine. The assay was immunoSEQ multiplex PCR, and TCRdb's table has in-frame clones only and misses some. The sample lists about 110,000 clones; about 80% were seen once. The specimen comprised peripheral blood, sampled on day 0 of AZD1222 vaccination. The receptor source for this set is an adult in good health.

The rearrangement links TRBV11-2 to TRBJ1-3; D gene unclear. The ends were cut back, 2 bases at V and 3 bases at J, with 14 bases in the middle. The CDR3 runs to 16 residues. Looked up from germline, CDR1 is SGHAT and CDR2 is FQNNGV. The CDR3 bases are TGTGCCAGCAGCTTATTGGGCTATTTAGGTGGAAACACCATATATTTT. As protein: CASSLLGYLGGNTIYF.

This clone was detected only a few times. CDR3 coding DNA: TGTGCCAGTTCAGGGGGAGTGCAGCCCCAGCATTTT. Translated, it gives CASSGGVQPQHF. The rearrangement uses TRBV28 and TRBJ1-5, with 7 bases aligning to TRBD1. Germline-derived CDR1 and CDR2 are MDHEN and SYDVKM. V was clipped by 9 bases and J by 7 bases; unmatched bases: 6. The CDR3 consists of 12 residues.

In its sample, this clone was seen a few times. The V gene is TRBV7-2, the J gene TRBJ2-7; 8 bases are shared with TRBD1. After removal of 5 bases from V and 5 bases from J, the junction contained 8 bases not matched to a gene. This CDR3 contains 14 residues. Germline V gene sequence: CDR1 SGHTA, CDR2 FQGNSA. DNA for the CDR3: TGTGCCAGCAGCCCGGACAGGGTGTCCCACGAGCAGTACTTC. Translation gives CASSPDRVSHEQYF.